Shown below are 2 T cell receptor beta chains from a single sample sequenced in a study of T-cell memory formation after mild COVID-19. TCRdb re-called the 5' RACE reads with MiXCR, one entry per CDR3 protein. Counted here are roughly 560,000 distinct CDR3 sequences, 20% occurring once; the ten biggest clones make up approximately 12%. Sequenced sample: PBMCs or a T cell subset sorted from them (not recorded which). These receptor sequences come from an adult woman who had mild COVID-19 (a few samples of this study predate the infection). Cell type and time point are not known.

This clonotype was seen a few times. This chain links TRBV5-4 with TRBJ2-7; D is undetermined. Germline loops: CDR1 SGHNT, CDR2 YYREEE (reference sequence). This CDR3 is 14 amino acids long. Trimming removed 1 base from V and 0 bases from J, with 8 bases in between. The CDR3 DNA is TGTGCCAGCAGCTTGAAAGGAAACTCCTACGAGCAGTACTTC. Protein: CASSLKGNSYEQYF.

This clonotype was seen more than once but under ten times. CDR3 loop: CASSSPGQGLNQPQHF. CDR3 DNA: TGTGCCAGCAGTTCCCCGGGACAGGGCCTTAATCAGCCCCAGCATTTT. This chain links TRBV12-3 or TRBV12-4 with TRBJ1-5, with TRBD1 identical over 9 bases. The CDR3 extends over 16 amino acids. Trimming at V came to 4 bases and at J to 4 bases, leaving 8 bases not matched to a gene.